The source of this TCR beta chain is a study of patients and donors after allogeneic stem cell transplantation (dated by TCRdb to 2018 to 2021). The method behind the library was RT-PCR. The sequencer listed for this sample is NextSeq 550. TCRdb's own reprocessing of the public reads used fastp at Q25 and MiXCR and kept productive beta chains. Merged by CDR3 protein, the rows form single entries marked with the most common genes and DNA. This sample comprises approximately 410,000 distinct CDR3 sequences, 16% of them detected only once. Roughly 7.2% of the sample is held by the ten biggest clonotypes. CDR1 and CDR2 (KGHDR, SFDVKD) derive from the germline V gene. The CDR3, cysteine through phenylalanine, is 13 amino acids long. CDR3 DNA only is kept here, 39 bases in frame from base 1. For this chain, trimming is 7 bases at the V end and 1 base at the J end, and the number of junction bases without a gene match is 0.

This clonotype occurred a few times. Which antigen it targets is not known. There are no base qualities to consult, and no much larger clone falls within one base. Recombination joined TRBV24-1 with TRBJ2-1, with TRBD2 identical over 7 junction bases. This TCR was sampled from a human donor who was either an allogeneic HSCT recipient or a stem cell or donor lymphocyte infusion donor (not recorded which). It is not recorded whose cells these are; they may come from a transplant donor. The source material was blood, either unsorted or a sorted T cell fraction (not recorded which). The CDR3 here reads CATSGRSYNEQFF. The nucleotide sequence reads TGTGCCACCAGCGGGAGGTCCTACAATGAGCAGTTCTTC.